The rows below give T cell receptor beta chains drawn from one sample of a study of human CD8 memory T cell subsets. For each CDR3 protein, TCRdb gives one entry from its re-call of the 5' RACE reads, without DNA. The sample table sets out under 20,000 distinct CDR3 sequences. The sequenced material came from CD8+ T cells from PBMCs. Source of these receptors: a human donor in good health. The CDR3 runs from the conserved cysteine through the conserved F or W. The order of the fields is J gene, clone size, CDR3 length, V gene, CDR3 protein. The listing skips clone size in some rows; elsewhere it reads once, few, many or a size class.

J gene: TRBJ2-1
clone size: -
CDR3 length: 14
V gene: TRBV20-1
CDR3 protein: CSASPPTGHHEQFF

J gene: TRBJ2-5
clone size: -
CDR3 length: 16
V gene: TRBV4-3
CDR3 protein: CASSQEGAGSMETQYF

J gene: TRBJ2-3
clone size: -
CDR3 length: 18
V gene: TRBV28
CDR3 protein: CASSFPLSGREGSITQYF

J gene: TRBJ2-2
clone size: -
CDR3 length: 16
V gene: TRBV7-9
CDR3 protein: CASSPPTIGDTGELFF

J gene: TRBJ2-7
clone size: -
CDR3 length: 14
V gene: TRBV20-1
CDR3 protein: CSARLEERRGEQYF

J gene: TRBJ2-7
clone size: -
CDR3 length: 13
V gene: TRBV20-1
CDR3 protein: CSAKDRPSYEQYF

J gene: TRBJ2-7
clone size: -
CDR3 length: 14
V gene: TRBV20-1
CDR3 protein: CSAKAVQGTYEQYF

J gene: TRBJ2-5
clone size: -
CDR3 length: 14
V gene: TRBV7-9
CDR3 protein: CASSFDRAQETQYF

J gene: TRBJ1-2
clone size: -
CDR3 length: 16
V gene: TRBV20-1
CDR3 protein: CSARARTETGGYGYTF

J gene: TRBJ2-5
clone size: -
CDR3 length: 17
V gene: TRBV3-1
CDR3 protein: CASSQEIMGPQQETQYF

J gene: TRBJ1-5
clone size: -
CDR3 length: 14
V gene: TRBV3-1
CDR3 protein: CASSPDLRSQPQHF

J gene: TRBJ2-5
clone size: -
CDR3 length: 16
V gene: TRBV3-1
CDR3 protein: CASSQDGRGREETQYF

J gene: TRBJ2-7
clone size: -
CDR3 length: 15
V gene: TRBV4-2
CDR3 protein: CASRGLRKSSYEQYF

J gene: TRBJ2-5
clone size: -
CDR3 length: 16
V gene: TRBV20-1
CDR3 protein: CSARDLLAGVEETQYF

J gene: TRBJ1-1
clone size: -
CDR3 length: 14
V gene: TRBV4-2
CDR3 protein: CASSHTGAGTEAFF

J gene: TRBJ2-2
clone size: -
CDR3 length: 17
V gene: TRBV5-6
CDR3 protein: CASSLERDRGSSGELFF

J gene: TRBJ1-5
clone size: -
CDR3 length: 18
V gene: TRBV5-8
CDR3 protein: CASSLGPTGGMGNQPQHF

J gene: TRBJ1-4
clone size: -
CDR3 length: 16
V gene: TRBV15
CDR3 protein: CATSRDNVQANEKLFF

J gene: TRBJ1-4
clone size: -
CDR3 length: 16
V gene: TRBV20-1
CDR3 protein: CSARDLNTPSYEKLFF

J gene: TRBJ2-7
clone size: -
CDR3 length: 12
V gene: TRBV10-3
CDR3 protein: CAISGSSYEQYF

J gene: TRBJ2-2
clone size: -
CDR3 length: 15
V gene: TRBV10-1
CDR3 protein: CASSESSGSAGELFF

J gene: TRBJ2-7
clone size: -
CDR3 length: 14
V gene: TRBV5-1
CDR3 protein: CASTQSAGSYEQYF

J gene: TRBJ2-7
clone size: -
CDR3 length: 16
V gene: TRBV7-9
CDR3 protein: CASSSSASGLSYEQYF

J gene: TRBJ2-7
clone size: -
CDR3 length: 13
V gene: TRBV27
CDR3 protein: CASSFNTGGEQYF

J gene: TRBJ2-5
clone size: -
CDR3 length: 15
V gene: TRBV7-2
CDR3 protein: CASRGSGGALETQYF

J gene: TRBJ2-7
clone size: -
CDR3 length: 15
V gene: TRBV6-1
CDR3 protein: CASSVLSGPPYEQYF

J gene: TRBJ1-1
clone size: -
CDR3 length: 16
V gene: TRBV13
CDR3 protein: CASSYNDRDSSTEAFF

J gene: TRBJ2-7
clone size: medium-sized
CDR3 length: 12
V gene: TRBV5-1
CDR3 protein: CASSLGGLEQYF

J gene: TRBJ1-2
clone size: -
CDR3 length: 13
V gene: TRBV7-9
CDR3 protein: CASSGQDPYGYTF

J gene: TRBJ2-1
clone size: -
CDR3 length: 15
V gene: TRBV12-3/TRBV12-4
CDR3 protein: CASSLGASGGNEQFF

J gene: TRBJ2-3
clone size: -
CDR3 length: 13
V gene: TRBV29-1
CDR3 protein: CSQLSGRSDTQYF

J gene: TRBJ2-1
clone size: -
CDR3 length: 15
V gene: TRBV6-5
CDR3 protein: CASSDVEGTYNEQFF

J gene: TRBJ1-5
clone size: -
CDR3 length: 16
V gene: TRBV6-2/TRBV6-3
CDR3 protein: CASSYGTGDSNQPQHF